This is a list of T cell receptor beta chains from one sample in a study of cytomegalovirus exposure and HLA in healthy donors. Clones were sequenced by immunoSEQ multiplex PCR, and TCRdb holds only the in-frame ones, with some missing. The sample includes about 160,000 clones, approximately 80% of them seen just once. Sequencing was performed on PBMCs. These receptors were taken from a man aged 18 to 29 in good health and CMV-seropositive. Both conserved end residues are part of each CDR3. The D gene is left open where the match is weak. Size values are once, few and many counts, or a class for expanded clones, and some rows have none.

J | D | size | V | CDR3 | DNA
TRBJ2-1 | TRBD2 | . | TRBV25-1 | CASSARVLAGGWNEQFF | TGTGCCAGCAGTGCCAGAGTCCTAGCGGGAGGTTGGAATGAGCAGTTCTTC
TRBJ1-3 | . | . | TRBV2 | CASLGDSGNTIYF | TGTGCCAGCCTAGGGGATTCGGGAAACACCATATATTTT
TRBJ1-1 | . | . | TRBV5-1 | CASSLGRQVSTEAFF | TGCGCCAGCAGCTTGGGTAGACAGGTCAGCACTGAAGCTTTCTTT
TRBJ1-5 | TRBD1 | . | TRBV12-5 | CASGPRTGGVDQPQHF | TGTGCTAGTGGTCCCCGGACAGGGGGCGTAGATCAGCCCCAGCATTTT
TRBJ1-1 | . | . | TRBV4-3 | CASSQGRATEAFF | TGCGCCAGCAGCCAAGGGCGGGCGACTGAAGCTTTCTTT
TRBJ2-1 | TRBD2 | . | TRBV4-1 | CASSQDDSGTPQFF | TGCGCCAGCAGCCAAGATGATAGCGGGACTCCGCAGTTCTTC
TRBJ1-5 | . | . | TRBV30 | CAWSVIGGNQPQHF | TGTGCCTGGAGTGTAATAGGGGGCAATCAGCCCCAGCATTTT
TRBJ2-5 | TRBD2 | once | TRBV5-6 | CASSLVAAGAETQYF | TGTGCCAGCAGCTTGGTAGCAGCGGGGGCCGAGACCCAGTACTTC
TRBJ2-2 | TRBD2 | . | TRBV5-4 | CASSGLVGRTGTGELFF | TGTGCCAGCAGCGGACTAGTTGGGAGAACCGGCACCGGGGAGCTGTTTTTT
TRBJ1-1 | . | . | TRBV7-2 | CASSLRRVNTEAFF | TGTGCCAGCAGCTTAAGACGGGTGAACACTGAAGCTTTCTTT
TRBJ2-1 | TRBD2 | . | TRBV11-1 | CASSSRTSGRVRDEQFF | TGTGCCAGCAGTTCCCGGACTAGCGGGAGAGTAAGGGATGAGCAGTTCTTC
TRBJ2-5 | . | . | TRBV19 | CASSGVRAMETQYF | TGTGCCAGTAGTGGGGTGCGGGCCATGGAGACCCAGTACTTC
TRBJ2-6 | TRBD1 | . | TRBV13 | CASSEQGADGANGLTF | TGTGCCAGCAGCGAGCAGGGGGCTGATGGGGCCAACGGCCTGACTTTC